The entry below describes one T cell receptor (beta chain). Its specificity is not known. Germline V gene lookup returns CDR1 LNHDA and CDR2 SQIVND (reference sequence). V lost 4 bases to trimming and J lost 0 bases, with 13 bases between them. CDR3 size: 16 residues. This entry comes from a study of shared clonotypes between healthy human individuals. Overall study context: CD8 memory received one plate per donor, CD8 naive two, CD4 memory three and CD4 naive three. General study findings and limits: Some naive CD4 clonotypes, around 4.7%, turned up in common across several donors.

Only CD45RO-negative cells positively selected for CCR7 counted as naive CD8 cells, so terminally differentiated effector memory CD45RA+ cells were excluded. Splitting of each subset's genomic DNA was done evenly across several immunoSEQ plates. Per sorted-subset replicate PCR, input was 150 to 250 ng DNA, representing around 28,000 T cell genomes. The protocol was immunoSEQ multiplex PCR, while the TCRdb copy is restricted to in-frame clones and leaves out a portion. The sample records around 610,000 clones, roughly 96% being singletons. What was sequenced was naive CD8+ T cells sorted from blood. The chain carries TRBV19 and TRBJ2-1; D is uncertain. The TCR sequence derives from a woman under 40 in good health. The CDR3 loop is CASSTSARSSYNEQFF. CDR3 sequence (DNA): TGTGCCAGTAGTACAAGCGCCCGGAGCTCCTACAATGAGCAGTTCTTC.